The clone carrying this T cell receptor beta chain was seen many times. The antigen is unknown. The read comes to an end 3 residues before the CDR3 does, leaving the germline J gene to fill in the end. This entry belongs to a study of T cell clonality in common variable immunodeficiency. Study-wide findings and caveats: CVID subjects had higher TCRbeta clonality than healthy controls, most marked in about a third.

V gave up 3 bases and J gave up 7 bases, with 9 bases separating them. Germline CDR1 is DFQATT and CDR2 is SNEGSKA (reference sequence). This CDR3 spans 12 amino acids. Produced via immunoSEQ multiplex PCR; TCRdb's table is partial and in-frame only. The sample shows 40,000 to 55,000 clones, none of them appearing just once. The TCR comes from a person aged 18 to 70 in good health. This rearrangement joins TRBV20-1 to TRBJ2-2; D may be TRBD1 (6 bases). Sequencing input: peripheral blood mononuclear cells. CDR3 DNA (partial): TGCAGTGCTAGGAACAGGGACGGGGAG. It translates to CSARNRDGE. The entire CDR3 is CSARNRDGELFF.